The 32 T cell receptor beta chains listed next were all sequenced from one sample in a study of T-cell memory formation after mild COVID-19. TCRdb recomputed calls from the 5' RACE reads with MiXCR, one row per CDR3 protein. The sample lists around 30,000 distinct CDR3 sequences, approximately 12% occurring once. Source material: PBMCs or a T cell subset sorted from them (not recorded which). These receptors originate from an adult woman who had mild COVID-19 (a few samples of this study predate the infection). Cell type and time point are not known.

This clonotype came up many times. The J gene is TRBJ1-1, the V gene TRBV10-3, with D hard to call. V dropped 0 bases and J dropped 2 bases, with 10 bases sitting between them. The CDR3 sequence is 15 residues long. Germline V lookup: CDR1 ENHRY, CDR2 SYGVKD. DNA for the CDR3: TGTGCCATCAGTGAGTCCCAAGACCTTAACACTGAAGCTTTCTTT. Protein product: CAISESQDLNTEAFF.

Ten or more counts support this clonotype. The chain uses TRBV18 and TRBJ2-1, with TRBD1 identical over 7 bases. The V segment lost 6 bases and the J segment 10 bases; nucleotides outside the gene matches: 6. Germline CDR1 is KGHSH and CDR2 is LQKENI. The length of the CDR3 is 12 residues. CDR3 sequence reads: CASSSTGTEQFF. The CDR3, as DNA: TGTGCCAGCTCGTCGACAGGGACCGAGCAGTTCTTC.

There are many counts of this clonotype. The V call is TRBV20-1, the J call TRBJ2-4; 11 bases map to TRBD2. CDR1 DFQATT and CDR2 SNEGSKA come from the germline V gene (reference sequence). The CDR3 runs to 13 residues. The V segment lost 5 bases and the J segment 6 bases; nucleotides outside the gene matches: 3. In DNA form, the CDR3 reads TGCAGTGCTTTAGCGGGAGGGGCAAACATTCAGTACTTC. Protein: CSALAGGANIQYF.

Ten or more counts support this clonotype. The rearrangement links TRBV10-3 to TRBJ2-5, with 7 bases aligning to TRBD2. From germline, CDR1 is ENHRY and CDR2 SYGVKD. With 5 bases clipped from V and 5 bases from J, the junction kept 8 bases outside the gene matches. This CDR3 contains 14 residues. The CDR3 here is CAISPGEGRETQYF. CDR3 nucleotide sequence: TGTGCCATCAGTCCGGGGGAGGGCCGTGAGACCCAGTACTTC.

This clonotype is medium-sized. This CDR3 is CASSSYRLAGGLRSEQFF. CDR3 DNA sequence: TGTGCCAGCAGTTCTTACCGACTAGCGGGGGGCCTTAGAAGTGAGCAGTTCTTC. The V gene is TRBV11-1, the J gene TRBJ2-1, with 13 positions matching TRBD2. This CDR3 region has 18 residues. The germline CDR1 and CDR2 sequences are SGHAT and FQDESV (reference sequence). V lost 6 bases, J lost 9 bases, and 17 bases stayed unmatched.

This clonotype was observed at least ten times. CDR3 DNA: TGTGCCAGCTCACCCCTGGACCCGTCGGGTGAGCAGTACTTC. It is translated as CASSPLDPSGEQYF. The chain is built from TRBV18 and TRBJ2-7; no clear D. There are 14 residues in the CDR3. V lost 3 bases and J lost 7, with 16 bases in between. CDR1 is KGHSH and CDR2 is LQKENI in the germline V gene.

This clonotype was counted at least ten times. This chain joins TRBV20-1 and TRBJ2-7, with TRBD1 matching 9 bases. This CDR3 comprises 13 residues. CDR1 is DFQATT and CDR2 is SNEGSKA in the germline V gene (reference sequence). With V trimmed by 1 base and J by 6 bases, 4 bases remained unmatched. The CDR3, as DNA: TGCAGTGCTAGAGCTACGACAGGGGGCGAGCAGTACTTC. Amino acids: CSARATTGGEQYF.

This clonotype was seen repeatedly, ten times or more. This sequence joins TRBV4-3 and TRBJ2-3; D not certain. The ends were cut back, 0 bases at V and 1 base at J, with 5 bases in the middle. Germline lookup yields CDR1 LGHNA and CDR2 YSLEER. This CDR3 region has 14 residues. CDR3 sequence (DNA): TGCGCCAGCAGCCAAGATTTAGGCACAGATACGCAGTATTTT. Protein sequence: CASSQDLGTDTQYF.

This clonotype was detected many times. The chain combines TRBV7-8 with TRBJ1-1, with 7 nucleotides matching TRBD1. The CDR3 is 14 amino acids. CDR1 is SGHVS and CDR2 is FQNEAQ in the germline V gene. V trimming: 2 bases; J trimming: 10 bases; junction bases outside the gene matches: 10. CDR3 nucleotides: TGTGCCAGCAGCTTACAGGGGGGAGGGGGCGCAGCTTTCTTT. The encoded protein is CASSLQGGGGAAFF.

There are many counts of this clonotype. The chain links TRBV29-1 to TRBJ1-2; 7 bases are a match to TRBD1. CDR1 is SQVTM, CDR2 ANQGSEA, per germline. V shed 5 bases, J shed 8 bases, and the junction held 5 bases outside the gene matches. There are 11 residues in the CDR3. The CDR3 here is CSVRGGLGYTF. The CDR3 DNA follows: TGCAGCGTTAGAGGGGGCTTGGGCTACACCTTC.

The genes are TRBV7-3 and TRBJ2-5; 7 bases fit TRBD2. The CDR3 loop spans 14 amino acids. Trimming at V came to 2 bases and at J to 5 bases, leaving 5 bases not matched to a gene. Germline CDR1 and CDR2: SGHTA and FQGTGA. The CDR3 nucleotides are TGTGCCAGCAGCTTAGGCGGGGGTCTGGAGACCCAGTACTTC. This gives the protein CASSLGGGLETQYF.

The gene calls are TRBV6-4 and TRBJ2-3; a weak D match, TRBD2 (5 bases). The CDR3 runs to 14 residues. Per germline, CDR1 MRHNA and CDR2 SNTAGT. Trimming removed 3 bases from V and 0 bases from J, with 7 bases in between. The CDR3 nucleotides are TGTGCCAGCAGTGAAAGAGGGAGCACAGATACGCAGTATTTT. Its protein is CASSERGSTDTQYF.

This clonotype was detected many times. The V gene is TRBV5-1, the J gene TRBJ2-1; D could derive from TRBD1 or TRBD2 (6 bases each). The CDR3 is 19 residues long. V lost 0 bases to trimming and J lost 0 bases, with 19 bases between them. The germline V gene has CDR1 SGHRS and CDR2 YFSETQ. The CDR3 DNA sequence: TGCGCCAGCAGCTTGGTGGGGGCGGGGTCCCGAAGCTCCTACAATGAGCAGTTCTTC. Residues: CASSLVGAGSRSSYNEQFF.

This clonotype came up many times. CDR3 amino acids: CASSLAGSGANVLTF. DNA for the CDR3: TGTGCCAGCAGCTTAGCCGGCTCTGGGGCCAACGTCCTGACTTTC. The chain uses TRBV7-9 and TRBJ2-6; no definite D call. Germline V lookup: CDR1 SEHNR, CDR2 FQNEAQ (reference sequence). This CDR3 is 15 amino acids long. The V and J ends lost 0 bases and 0 bases respectively, with 3 bases between them. Together with reference TRBV7-9 and TRBJ2-6, the CDR3 gives the full variable domain: DTGVSQNPRHKITKRGQNVTFRCDPISEHNRLYWYRQTLGQGPEFLTYFQNEAQLEKSRLLSDRFSAERPKGSFSTLEIQRTEQGDSAMYLCASSLAGSGANVLTFGAGSRLTVL.

In this sample, this clonotype turned up many times. This chain joins TRBV29-1 and TRBJ2-3; 11 bases are shared with TRBD1. The V segment lost 5 bases and the J segment 5 bases; nucleotides outside the gene matches: 9. This CDR3 is 15 amino acids long. Germline-derived CDR1 and CDR2 are SQVTM and ANQGSEA. The CDR3 spells CSVLSGTGGLDTQYF. The CDR3 coding sequence is TGCAGCGTTCTATCCGGGACAGGGGGATTAGATACGCAGTATTTT.

At least ten counts were recorded for this clonotype. The gene calls are TRBV20-1 and TRBJ2-7; D possibly matches TRBD1 or TRBD2 (6 bases each). CDR1 DFQATT and CDR2 SNEGSKA come from the germline V gene (reference sequence). The CDR3 spans 15 residues. With 6 bases removed from V and 1 base from J, the gap between germline ends came to 19 bases. CDR3 nucleotide sequence: TGCAGTGCCCCTCTGACAGGAGGGGGATCCTACGAGCAGTACTTC. Its protein is CSAPLTGGGSYEQYF.

Many counts were recorded for this clonotype. The V and J genes are TRBV4-1 and TRBJ1-2; 10 nucleotides agree with TRBD1. The germline CDR1 and CDR2 sequences are MGHRA and YSYEKL. The CDR3 covers 16 residues. The V and J ends lost 0 bases and 4 bases, in that order; junction bases with no gene match: 5. The CDR3 sequence is CASSQDSGTGAYGYTF. DNA for the CDR3: TGCGCCAGCAGCCAAGATTCCGGGACAGGGGCCTATGGCTACACCTTC.

The chain combines TRBV7-2 with TRBJ1-5; D is unclear. CDR1 is SGHTA, CDR2 FQGNSA, per germline. V shed 0 bases and J shed 4 bases, with 10 bases lying between them. This CDR3 spans 15 amino acids. CDR3 residues: CASSLAGFWNQPQHF. In nucleotides, the CDR3 is TGTGCCAGCAGCTTAGCAGGGTTTTGGAATCAGCCCCAGCATTTT.

This chain links TRBV12-2 with TRBJ1-6. TRBV12-2 is a listed pseudogene. CDR3 size: 14 residues. CDR3 nucleotide sequence: TGTGCAAGTCGCTTAGTACTTCTGAGTTCACCCCTCCACTTT. Encoded protein: CASRLVLLSSPLHF.

V is TRBV5-1 and J is TRBJ2-1, with 8 bases lining up with TRBD1. The junction had 5 bases not matched to a gene; V was cut back by 4 bases and J by 5 bases. The CDR3 covers 14 residues. The germline gives CDR1 SGHRS, CDR2 YFSETQ. The CDR3 DNA reads TGCGCCAGCAGCCTTGGACAGGGAAACAATGAGCAGTTCTTC. Encoded protein: CASSLGQGNNEQFF.

This clonotype was counted at least ten times. The rearrangement joins TRBV6-2 or TRBV6-3 to TRBJ2-1; D is perhaps TRBD2 (6 bases). The CDR3 consists of 19 residues. Germline assignment: CDR1 MNHEY and CDR2 SVGEGT. Trimming took 2 bases from V and 1 from J, leaving 21 bases between them. The CDR3 loop reads CASSYLLAPLGVSYNEQFF. The DNA of the CDR3 is TGTGCCAGCAGTTACCTACTAGCACCCTTGGGGGTTTCCTACAATGAGCAGTTCTTC.

This clonotype was counted many times. V and J are TRBV5-6 and TRBJ1-1, with D possibly being TRBD1 (6 bases). CDR1 and CDR2 (germline): SGHDT, YYEEEE. V was trimmed by 4 bases and J by 0 bases, leaving 22 bases between them. The CDR3 runs to 18 residues. In DNA form, the CDR3 reads TGTGCCAGCAGCCCGGAGGAGGTGGGGGCCCCTTTGAACACTGAAGCTTTCTTT. Translated: CASSPEEVGAPLNTEAFF.

This clonotype showed up many times. This chain joins TRBV20-1 and TRBJ2-4; D possibly matches TRBD1 or TRBD2 (5 bases each). The CDR3 totals 14 residues. Germline V gene lookup returns CDR1 DFQATT and CDR2 SNEGSKA (reference sequence). V dropped 3 bases and J dropped 3 bases, with 12 bases sitting between them. This CDR3 reads CSARRQGDKNIQYF. The CDR3 DNA is TGCAGTGCTAGGCGGCAGGGAGACAAAAACATTCAGTACTTC.

At least ten counts were recorded for this clonotype. This chain connects TRBV2 to TRBJ2-3; 12 nucleotides align to TRBD2. The germline gives CDR1 SNHLY, CDR2 FYNNEI. The CDR3 totals 16 residues. Unmatched junction bases numbered 8, after V lost 6 bases and J lost 4 bases. The CDR3: CASRSWTSGVPDTQYF. CDR3 nucleotides: TGTGCCAGCAGATCCTGGACTAGCGGGGTCCCAGATACGCAGTATTTT.

This clonotype was seen repeatedly, ten times or more. The rearrangement uses TRBV3-1 and TRBJ2-3; D call uncertain. Germline values: CDR1 LGHDT, CDR2 YNNKEL (reference sequence). The CDR3 extends over 12 amino acids. V was trimmed by 4 bases and J by 4 bases, leaving 6 bases between them. As DNA, the CDR3 is TGTGCCAGCAGCCCCCGGCCAGATACGCAGTATTTT. This sequence encodes CASSPRPDTQYF.

This clonotype was counted ten times or more. The V gene is TRBV5-1, the J gene TRBJ1-3, with 7 nucleotides matching TRBD1. V was pared by 4 bases and J by 2 bases, with 6 bases of the junction left unmatched. The CDR3 loop spans 15 amino acids. The germline V gene has CDR1 SGHRS and CDR2 YFSETQ. CDR3 amino acids: CASSEQGGPGNTIYF. The CDR3 bases are TGCGCCAGCAGCGAGCAGGGGGGACCTGGAAACACCATATATTTT.

This clonotype was recorded many times. This chain uses TRBV6-1 with TRBJ2-3; D unclear. CDR1 MNHNS and CDR2 SASEGT come from the germline V gene. V was pared by 10 bases and J by 4 bases, with 15 bases between. The CDR3 length is 13 residues. The CDR3 reads CAITFMGSDTQYF. CDR3 bases: TGTGCCATCACGTTCATGGGGTCAGATACGCAGTATTTT.

The chain carries TRBV12-3 or TRBV12-4 and TRBJ1-2; tentatively, D is TRBD1 (6 bases). This CDR3 region has 14 residues. The germline V and J ends were trimmed by 5 bases and 2 bases, with 12 bases remaining between them. The CDR3 DNA sequence: TGTGCCAGCAGTGAAGATACAGGGAACTATGGCTACACCTTC. Residues: CASSEDTGNYGYTF.

This clonotype was counted many times. This rearrangement joins TRBV6-2 or TRBV6-3 to TRBJ2-2, with D perhaps matching TRBD1 (6 bases). This CDR3 has 15 amino acids. Germline-derived CDR1 and CDR2 are MNHEY and SVGEGT. Trimming left V 6 bases short and J 1 base short, with 12 bases between. The CDR3 sequence: CASRYRVLNTGELFF. In DNA form, the CDR3 reads TGTGCCAGCAGATACAGGGTTCTGAACACCGGGGAGCTGTTTTTT.

Ten or more counts support this clonotype. The chain carries TRBV20-1 and TRBJ2-5; D gene ambiguous. The germline CDR1 and CDR2 sequences are DFQATT and SNEGSKA (reference sequence). The CDR3 loop spans 14 amino acids. V lost 5 bases and J lost 3, with 16 bases in between. The chain's CDR3 is CSAASRATKETQYF. The CDR3 DNA sequence: TGCAGTGCTGCAAGCCGGGCCACTAAAGAGACCCAGTACTTC.

This clonotype was counted ten times or more. V is TRBV7-2 and J is TRBJ2-1; D ambiguous. Per germline, CDR1 SGHTA and CDR2 FQGNSA. This CDR3 is built from 15 residues. V gave up 2 bases and J gave up 1 base, with 9 bases separating them. Here the CDR3 reads CASSLSDASYNEQFF. As DNA, the CDR3 is TGTGCCAGCAGCTTATCGGACGCGTCCTACAATGAGCAGTTCTTC.

In its sample, this clonotype was seen many times. The DNA for the CDR3 is TGTGCCAGCAGTTACTCGACGCGGGATATTCTTCTGTACGAGCAGTACTTC. This translates into CASSYSTRDILLYEQYF. The rearrangement joins TRBV6-5 to TRBJ2-7; maybe TRBD2 (6 bases). V was pared by 0 bases and J by 4 bases, with 19 bases between. The CDR3 has 17 amino acids. Germline V gene sequence: CDR1 MNHEY, CDR2 SVGAGI.